One and the same sample provided the 12 T cell receptor beta chains below, sequenced in a study of cytomegalovirus exposure and HLA in healthy donors. Primers: 60 Vbeta forward and 13 Jbeta reverse. Libraries were prepared by immunoSEQ multiplex PCR; TCRdb keeps only in-frame clonotypes and omits some of them. Of over 100,000 clones listed, 77% are singletons. The source material was PBMCs. The receptors were gathered from a male donor in good health and CMV-seropositive.

V usage is TRBV29-1 and J usage is TRBJ2-5, with TRBD2 identical over 7 bases. V dropped 3 bases and J dropped 4; count of bases not matched to a gene: 14. CDR1 and CDR2 from the germline V gene are SQVTM and ANQGSEA. The CDR3 extends over 16 amino acids. CDR3 loop: CSVEGGWESWGETQYF. The CDR3 DNA is TGCAGCGTTGAGGGGGGGTGGGAATCCTGGGGAGAGACCCAGTACTTC. Full variable domain (rest looked up from reference TRBV29-1 and TRBJ2-5): SAVISQKPSRDICQRGTSLTIQCQVDSQVTMMFWYRQQPGQSLTLIATANQGSEATYESGFVIDKFPISRPNLTFSTLTVSNMSPEDSSIYLCSVEGGWESWGETQYFGPGTRLLVL.

The J gene is TRBJ2-3, the V gene TRBV19, with D possibly matching TRBD2 (6 bases). Looked up from germline, CDR1 is LNHDA and CDR2 is SQIVND (reference sequence). V was cut by 3 bases and J by 1 base, with 17 bases left in between. The CDR3 loop spans 17 amino acids. This CDR3 is CASSIRGSGPGTDTQYF. The CDR3 DNA follows: TGTGCCAGTAGTATCCGGGGGAGCGGCCCTGGCACAGATACGCAGTATTTT. The full variable domain, completed using reference TRBV19 and TRBJ2-3, is DGGITQSPKYLFRKEGQNVTLSCEQNLNHDAMYWYRQDPGQGLRLIYYSQIVNDFQKGDIAEGYSVSREKKESFPLTVTSAQKNPTAFYLCASSIRGSGPGTDTQYFGPGTRLTVL.

The CDR3: CATLRTGGNSPLHF. In DNA, the CDR3 is TGTGCCACCCTGAGGACAGGGGGAAATTCACCCCTCCACTTT. The chain is built from TRBV6-5 and TRBJ1-6, with 10 bases lining up with TRBD1. CDR1 is MNHEY and CDR2 is SVGAGI in the germline V gene. The junction had 7 bases not matched to a gene; V was cut back by 10 bases and J by 7 bases. The CDR3 contains 14 residues.

Only one count was recorded for this clone. Here the CDR3 reads CASTGDRGQRELFF. In DNA, the CDR3 is TGTGCCAGCACCGGGGACAGGGGGCAACGTGAGCTGTTTTTT. The chain uses TRBV4-2 and TRBJ2-2; the match to TRBD1 covers 12 bases. Germline V gene data show CDR1 as LGHNA and CDR2 as YNFKEQ. V was pared by 7 bases and J by 11 bases, with 8 bases of the junction left unmatched. This CDR3 has 14 residues.

The genes are TRBV19 and TRBJ2-3; 7 bases are a match to TRBD2. Losses at the gene ends were 5 bases for V and 6 bases for J; bases not matched to a gene: 5. Germline V CDR1 and CDR2: LNHDA, SQIVND (reference sequence). The CDR3 has 13 residues. CDR3 residues: CASSGLSGDTQYF. The CDR3 region has the DNA TGTGCCAGTAGTGGACTTAGCGGGGATACGCAGTATTTT.

This clone occurred a few times. The chain links TRBV28 to TRBJ1-5; perhaps TRBD1 as D (5 bases). The CDR3 totals 16 residues. With 5 bases removed from V and 4 bases from J, the gap between germline ends came to 18 bases. Germline V gives CDR1 MDHEN, CDR2 SYDVKM. The CDR3: CASSPWVGQGNQPQHF. Written as DNA, the CDR3 is TGTGCCAGCAGTCCTTGGGTTGGGCAGGGAAATCAGCCCCAGCATTTT.

The rearrangement joins TRBV5-1 to TRBJ2-5; 8 bases fit TRBD2. Germline V gives CDR1 SGHRS, CDR2 YFSETQ. V shed 7 bases, J shed 2 bases, and the junction held 4 bases outside the gene matches. The CDR3 contains 13 residues. Written as DNA, the CDR3 is TGCGCCAGCGCCCCTAGCGGGCAAGAGACCCAGTACTTC. Protein sequence: CASAPSGQETQYF.

The rearrangement joins TRBV7-6 to TRBJ1-5, with TRBD1 as a possible D gene (6 bases). Trimming pared 4 bases from V and 4 bases from J, leaving 14 bases between. This CDR3 spans 15 amino acids. CDR1 is SGHVS, CDR2 FNYEAQ, per germline. The CDR3 nucleotides read TGTGCCAGCAGCTCGAGGGGGAGGGTGAATCAGCCCCAGCATTTT. Encoded protein: CASSSRGRVNQPQHF.

The chain couples TRBV5-1 to TRBJ2-4; 11 nucleotides match TRBD1. J was trimmed by 8 bases and V by 4 bases; bases with no gene match: 2. The CDR3 covers 13 residues. CDR1 and CDR2 from the germline V gene are SGHRS and YFSETQ. The CDR3 protein is CASSRGQGDIQYF. In DNA form, the CDR3 reads TGCGCCAGCAGCCGGGGACAGGGGGACATTCAGTACTTC.

The rearrangement links TRBV18 to TRBJ2-1, with 8 bases that match TRBD2. V lost 3 bases to trimming and J lost 10 bases; unmatched junction nucleotides: 8. The CDR3 extends over 14 amino acids. Germline loops: CDR1 KGHSH, CDR2 LQKENI. In DNA, the CDR3 is TGTGCCAGCTCACCGGCGGCGGGAGGTGGGGAGCAGTTCTTC. Translated, it gives CASSPAAGGGEQFF. Supplemented by reference TRBV18 and TRBJ2-1, the full variable domain reads NAGVMQNPRHLVRRRGQEARLRCSPMKGHSHVYWYRQLPEEGLKFMVYLQKENIIDESGMPKERFSAEFPKEGPSILRIQQVVRGDSAAYFCASSPAAGGGEQFFGPGTRLTVL.

The chain links TRBV6-6 to TRBJ2-7; D not certain. The V gene's germline CDR1 is MNHNY and CDR2 SVGAGI (reference sequence). V was cut by 5 bases and J by 3 bases, with 11 bases left in between. The CDR3 loop spans 13 amino acids. CDR3 coding DNA: TGTGCCAGCAGTCATACAGAGAGCTACGAGCAGTACTTC. It codes for CASSHTESYEQYF.

The V and J genes are TRBV7-6 and TRBJ1-5, with a weak D call TRBD1 (5 bases). The V end was cut by 4 bases, the J end by 3 bases, with 7 bases between. The length of the CDR3 is 13 residues. Germline CDR1 is SGHVS and CDR2 is FNYEAQ. The CDR3 region has the DNA TGTGCCAGCAGCTCAGGGTACAATCAGCCCCAGCATTTT. Translating gives CASSSGYNQPQHF.